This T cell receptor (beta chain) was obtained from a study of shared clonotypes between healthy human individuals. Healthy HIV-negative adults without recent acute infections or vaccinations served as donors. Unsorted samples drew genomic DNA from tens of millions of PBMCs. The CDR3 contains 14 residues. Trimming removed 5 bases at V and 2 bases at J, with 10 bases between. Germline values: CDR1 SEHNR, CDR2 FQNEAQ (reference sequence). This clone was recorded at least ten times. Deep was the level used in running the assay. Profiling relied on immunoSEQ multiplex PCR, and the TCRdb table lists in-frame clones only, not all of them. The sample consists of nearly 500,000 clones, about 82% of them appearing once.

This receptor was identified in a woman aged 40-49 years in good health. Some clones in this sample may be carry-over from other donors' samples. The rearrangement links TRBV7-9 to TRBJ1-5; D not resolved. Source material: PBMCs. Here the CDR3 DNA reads TGTGCCAGCAGCCCAGGTAGGGGCAATCAGCCCCAGCATTTT. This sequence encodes CASSPGRGNQPQHF.